Listed below are T cell receptor beta chains from one sample, sequenced in a study of T cell changes during pregnancy in multiple sclerosis. Profiling relied on immunoSEQ multiplex PCR, and the TCRdb table lists in-frame clones only, not all of them. The sample yields 90,000 to 120,000 clones, roughly 92% seen once. This sample comprised peripheral blood, obtained in the third trimester of pregnancy. The origin of the receptors is a female donor in good health, enrolled as a control in a pregnancy study. CDR3s include the opening cysteine and the closing phenylalanine or tryptophan. The order of the fields is J gene, V gene, D gene, clone size, CDR3 DNA, CDR3 protein. A D gene is named only where the DNA matches it firmly. The size entry is marked missing in some rows and otherwise reads once, few, many or a size class.

j_gene: TRBJ1-6; v_gene: TRBV5-4; d_gene: -; abundance: -; CDR3nt: TGTGCCAGCAGCTTAGGGGGACGGTATAATTCACCCCTCCACTTT; CDR3aa: CASSLGGRYNSPLHF
j_gene: TRBJ1-3; v_gene: TRBV7-2; d_gene: -; abundance: -; CDR3nt: TGTGCCAGCAGCTTGGGCCTTTCGGGAAACACCATATATTTT; CDR3aa: CASSLGLSGNTIYF
j_gene: TRBJ1-2; v_gene: TRBV6-1; d_gene: -; abundance: -; CDR3nt: TGTGCCAGCAGTCAAGGGGACACTCTCCAATTCTATGGCTACACCTTC; CDR3aa: CASSQGDTLQFYGYTF
j_gene: TRBJ2-5; v_gene: TRBV9; d_gene: TRBD2; abundance: -; CDR3nt: TGTGCCAGCAGCGTAGAACGGGGGGGCTTGGGAGAGACCCAGTACTTC; CDR3aa: CASSVERGGLGETQYF
j_gene: TRBJ2-1; v_gene: TRBV7-2; d_gene: -; abundance: -; CDR3nt: TGTGCCAGCAGCTTAGTATTTGGTAGCGGCAATGAGCAGTTCTTC; CDR3aa: CASSLVFGSGNEQFF
j_gene: TRBJ1-4; v_gene: TRBV21-1; d_gene: -; abundance: -; CDR3nt: TGTGCCAGCAGCAAATACCCGCTCCTGCACGGGTTTTGGTTGAAACTGTTTTTT; CDR3aa: CASSKYPLLHGFWLKLFF
j_gene: TRBJ2-2; v_gene: TRBV5-1; d_gene: TRBD1; abundance: -; CDR3nt: TGCGCCAGCAGCTTACGTGACAGGGCGGGCACCGGGGAGCTGTTTTTT; CDR3aa: CASSLRDRAGTGELFF
j_gene: TRBJ1-4; v_gene: TRBV19; d_gene: -; abundance: -; CDR3nt: TGTGCCAGTGGCGATGCGGCCTCTGTTAATGAAAAACTGTTTTTT; CDR3aa: CASGDAASVNEKLFF
j_gene: TRBJ1-1; v_gene: TRBV7-6; d_gene: -; abundance: -; CDR3nt: TGTGCCAGCAGCTTAGTTGGGGGGGTTGAAGCTTTCTTT; CDR3aa: CASSLVGGVEAFF
j_gene: TRBJ1-2; v_gene: TRBV27; d_gene: TRBD1; abundance: -; CDR3nt: TGTGCCAGCACGGGACAGGGGGCGCGGGGCTACACCTTC; CDR3aa: CASTGQGARGYTF
j_gene: TRBJ2-3; v_gene: TRBV4-2; d_gene: -; abundance: once; CDR3nt: TGTGCCAGCAGCCAACCTACCTACGAGGGCACAGATACGCAGTATTTT; CDR3aa: CASSQPTYEGTDTQYF
j_gene: TRBJ1-6; v_gene: TRBV7-2; d_gene: -; abundance: -; CDR3nt: TGTGCCAGCAGCTCCAACAGGGTGAATAATTCACCCCTCCACTTT; CDR3aa: CASSSNRVNNSPLHF
j_gene: TRBJ2-5; v_gene: TRBV7-2; d_gene: -; abundance: -; CDR3nt: TGTGCCAGCAGCCCAAGTTTAGGGGAAGAGACCCAGTACTTC; CDR3aa: CASSPSLGEETQYF
j_gene: TRBJ2-1; v_gene: TRBV11-3; d_gene: -; abundance: -; CDR3nt: TGTGCCAGCAGCTTACAGGGTGGCAATGAGCAGTTCTTC; CDR3aa: CASSLQGGNEQFF
j_gene: TRBJ1-1; v_gene: TRBV5-1; d_gene: -; abundance: -; CDR3nt: TGCGCCAGCCACCCTACAGGTCGGACTGAAGCTTTCTTT; CDR3aa: CASHPTGRTEAFF
j_gene: TRBJ2-3; v_gene: TRBV28; d_gene: TRBD1; abundance: -; CDR3nt: TGTGCCAGCACCATAACAGGGGGCACAGATACGCAGTATTTT; CDR3aa: CASTITGGTDTQYF
j_gene: TRBJ2-5; v_gene: TRBV7-9; d_gene: -; abundance: -; CDR3nt: TGTGCCAGCAGCGCTAACCAAGAGACCCAGTACTTC; CDR3aa: CASSANQETQYF
j_gene: TRBJ1-1; v_gene: TRBV7-2; d_gene: TRBD1; abundance: -; CDR3nt: TGTGCCAGCAGAGAGGGGGCCGCGGGCCTTGAAGCTTTCTTT; CDR3aa: CASREGAAGLEAFF
j_gene: TRBJ2-5; v_gene: TRBV5-1; d_gene: -; abundance: -; CDR3nt: TGCGCCAGCAGCTTGAGGACTGCCCGGGGGGAGACCCAGTACTTC; CDR3aa: CASSLRTARGETQYF
j_gene: TRBJ1-5; v_gene: TRBV7-9; d_gene: -; abundance: -; CDR3nt: TGTGCCAGCAGCTTGGGGGGGCGGCAGCCCCAGCATTTT; CDR3aa: CASSLGGRQPQHF